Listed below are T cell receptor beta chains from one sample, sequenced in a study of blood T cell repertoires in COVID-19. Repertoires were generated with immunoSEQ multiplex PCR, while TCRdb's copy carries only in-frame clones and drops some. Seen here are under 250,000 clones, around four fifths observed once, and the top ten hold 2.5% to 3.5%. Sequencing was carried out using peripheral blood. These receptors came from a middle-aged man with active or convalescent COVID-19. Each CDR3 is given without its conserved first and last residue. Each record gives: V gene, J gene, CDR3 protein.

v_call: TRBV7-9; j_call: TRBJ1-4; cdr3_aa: ASSPGQVPNEKLF
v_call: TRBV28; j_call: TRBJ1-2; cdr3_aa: ASSLLRYGYT
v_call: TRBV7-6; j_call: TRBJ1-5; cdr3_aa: ASSSAIPTGDFQPQH
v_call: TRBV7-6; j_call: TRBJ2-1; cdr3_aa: ASSPGREQF
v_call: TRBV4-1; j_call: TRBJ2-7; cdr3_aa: ASSHPRGTLDLYEQY
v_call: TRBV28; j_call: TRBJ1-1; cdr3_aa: ASRATTGRNTEAF
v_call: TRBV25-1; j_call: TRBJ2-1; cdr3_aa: ASSEFRGAAVNEQF
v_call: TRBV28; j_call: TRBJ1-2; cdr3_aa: ASSSPGFYGYT
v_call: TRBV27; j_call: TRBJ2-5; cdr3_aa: ASSGRTGASETQY
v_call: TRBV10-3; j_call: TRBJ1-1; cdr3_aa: AIREGGGTEAF
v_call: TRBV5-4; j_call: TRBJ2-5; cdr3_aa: ASSLPRGGGFGETQY
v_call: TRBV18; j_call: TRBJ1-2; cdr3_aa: ASTSGLSNYGYT
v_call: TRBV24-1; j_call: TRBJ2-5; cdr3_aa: ATSDVTSSGQETQY
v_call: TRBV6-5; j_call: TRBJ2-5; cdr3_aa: ASSSTSSQETQY
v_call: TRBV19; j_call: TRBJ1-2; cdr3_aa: ATRRRGPASNYGYT
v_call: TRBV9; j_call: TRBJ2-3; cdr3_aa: ASSLTGEDTQY
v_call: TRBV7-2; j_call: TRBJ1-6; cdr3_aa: ASSSGTGYNSPLH
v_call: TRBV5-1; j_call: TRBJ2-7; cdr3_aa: ASSLGWGTSVYEQY
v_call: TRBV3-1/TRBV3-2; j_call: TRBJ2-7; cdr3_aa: ASSRRGQGQY
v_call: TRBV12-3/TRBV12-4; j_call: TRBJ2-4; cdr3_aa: ASSLVGGRGY
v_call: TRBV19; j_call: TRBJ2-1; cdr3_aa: ASRRTSSNEQF
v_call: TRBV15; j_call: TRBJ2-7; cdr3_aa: ATSRGTSGTKQY
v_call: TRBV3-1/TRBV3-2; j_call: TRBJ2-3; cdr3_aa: ASSPSPGKGPDTQY
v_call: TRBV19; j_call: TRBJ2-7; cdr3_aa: ASRVDLTAYEQY
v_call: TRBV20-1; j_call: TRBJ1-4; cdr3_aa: SALPPEKLF
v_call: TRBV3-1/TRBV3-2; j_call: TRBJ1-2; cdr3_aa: ASSQPTGLAGGYT